The rows below give T cell receptor beta chains drawn from one sample of a study of shared clonotypes between healthy human individuals. The method was immunoSEQ multiplex PCR; TCRdb's version includes in-frame clones alone and lacks a portion of them. The sample gives roughly 1.4 million clones, 98% to 99% of which show up once; roughly 0.36% is in the top ten. The sample consisted of naive CD4+ T cells sorted from blood. The receptors were gathered from a man between 25 and 39 years old in good health. Each CDR3 is given with its conserved first and last residue. Each record gives: J gene, clone size, V gene, D gene, CDR3 protein, CDR3 DNA. A D gene is named only where the DNA matches it firmly. Some rows mark clone size as missing; the rest say once, few, many or name a class of expanded clone.

TRBJ2-2,NA,TRBV7-3,NA,CASSLTGGTTNTGELFF,TGTGCCAGCAGCTTAACTGGGGGTACAACGAACACCGGGGAGCTGTTTTTT
TRBJ2-5,NA,TRBV29-1,NA,CSVTGLETQYF,TGCAGCGTCACAGGGTTGGAGACCCAGTACTTC
TRBJ2-3,NA,TRBV5-5,NA,CASSLIADTQYF,TGTGCCAGCAGCTTAATTGCTGATACGCAGTATTTT
TRBJ2-4,NA,TRBV10-2,TRBD2,CASRTSGMNIQYF,TGCGCCAGCCGGACTAGCGGGATGAACATTCAGTACTTC
TRBJ1-5,NA,TRBV2,TRBD1,CASSRDRTSNQPQHF,TGTGCCAGCAGTCGGGACAGGACAAGCAATCAGCCCCAGCATTTT
TRBJ1-5,NA,TRBV2,NA,CASSELGDSNQPQHF,TGTGCCAGCAGTGAATTGGGGGATAGCAATCAGCCCCAGCATTTT
TRBJ2-7,NA,TRBV7-9,NA,CASGVGPYEQYF,TGTGCCAGTGGGGTTGGCCCCTACGAGCAGTACTTC
TRBJ2-6,NA,TRBV5-1,NA,CASSQTNWQGSGANVLTF,TGCGCCAGCAGCCAGACCAACTGGCAGGGGTCTGGGGCCAACGTCCTGACTTTC
TRBJ2-5,NA,TRBV28,NA,CASSLTRETQYF,TGTGCCAGCAGCCTGACCCGAGAGACCCAGTACTTC
TRBJ2-7,NA,TRBV30,NA,CAWGVGVPLYEQYF,TGTGCCTGGGGAGTGGGGGTTCCCCTCTACGAGCAGTACTTC
TRBJ1-2,NA,TRBV2,NA,CASSRMGEGYTF,TGTGCCAGCAGCAGGATGGGTGAAGGCTACACCTTC
TRBJ2-1,once,TRBV25-1,NA,CASSEAATPYNEQFF,TGTGCCAGCAGTGAAGCGGCTACACCTTACAATGAGCAGTTCTTC
TRBJ2-3,NA,TRBV5-5,NA,CASSLEGVFADTQYF,TGTGCCAGCAGCTTGGAAGGGGTCTTTGCAGATACGCAGTATTTT
TRBJ2-6,once,TRBV27,NA,CASSLWAGANVLTF,TGTGCCAGCAGTTTATGGGCTGGGGCCAACGTCCTGACTTTC
TRBJ2-3,once,TRBV5-1,TRBD2,CASSSTGGEGTQYF,TGCGCCAGCAGCTCCACCGGGGGGGAGGGTACGCAGTATTTT
TRBJ1-3,NA,TRBV5-1,NA,CASSLVGDGNTIYF,TGCGCCAGCAGCTTGGTGGGGGATGGAAACACCATATATTTT
TRBJ1-4,NA,TRBV10-3,NA,CAISDKGTNEKLFF,TGTGCCATCAGTGATAAGGGGACTAATGAAAAACTGTTTTTT
TRBJ1-4,NA,TRBV7-2,NA,CASSLPSSREKLFF,TGTGCCAGCAGCTTACCGTCCTCACGGGAAAAACTGTTTTTT
TRBJ2-7,NA,TRBV7-8,TRBD1,CASTPGTVRTYEQYF,TGTGCCAGCACCCCCGGGACAGTTAGGACCTACGAGCAGTACTTC
TRBJ2-2,NA,TRBV7-2,NA,CASTVRGRSGELFF,TGTGCCAGCACCGTTAGGGGCCGGAGCGGGGAGCTGTTTTTT
TRBJ2-5,NA,TRBV10-3,TRBD2,CAIRSGLAGDQETQYF,TGTGCCATCAGGTCTGGACTAGCGGGAGACCAAGAGACCCAGTACTTC
TRBJ2-7,NA,TRBV27,TRBD1,CASSTYRGNEQYF,TGTGCCAGCAGTACCTACAGGGGAAACGAGCAGTACTTC
TRBJ2-1,NA,TRBV29-1,NA,CSVSFFAGRDNEQFF,TGCAGCGTTAGCTTTTTTGCGGGAAGGGACAATGAGCAGTTCTTC
TRBJ2-7,NA,TRBV28,NA,CASRGTLYEQYF,TGTGCCAGCAGGGGGACTCTATACGAGCAGTACTTC
TRBJ2-7,NA,TRBV7-3,TRBD1,CASSKGQDYEQYF,TGTGCCAGCAGCAAAGGACAGGACTACGAGCAGTACTTC
TRBJ1-2,NA,TRBV2,NA,CASSEGRVFYTF,TGTGCCAGCAGTGAGGGCAGGGTTTTCTACACCTTC
TRBJ1-1,NA,TRBV5-5,NA,CASSLRLTDEAFF,TGTGCCAGCAGCTTGCGCCTGACAGACGAAGCTTTCTTT
TRBJ2-7,NA,TRBV12-5,TRBD2,CASGFVGTSGVTYEQYF,TGTGCTAGTGGTTTTGTCGGGACTAGCGGGGTAACCTACGAGCAGTACTTC